This T cell receptor (beta chain) was sequenced for a study of control samples from healthy donors and cancer patients. The protocol was immunoSEQ multiplex PCR, while the TCRdb copy is restricted to in-frame clones and leaves out a portion. The sample holds some 130,000 clones, about nine tenths seen once. This CDR3 has 16 residues. Germline CDR1 reads SNHLY; CDR2 reads FYNNEI. With V trimmed by 6 bases and J by 2 bases, 9 bases remained unmatched. This sequence was found in a young man in good health. The chain joins TRBV2 to TRBJ2-2; TRBD2 matches 7 bases. The material sequenced was blood. The CDR3 sequence: CASSVGGSFNTGELFF. The CDR3 DNA follows: TGTGCCAGCAGCGTCGGGGGGTCTTTCAACACCGGGGAGCTGTTTTTT.